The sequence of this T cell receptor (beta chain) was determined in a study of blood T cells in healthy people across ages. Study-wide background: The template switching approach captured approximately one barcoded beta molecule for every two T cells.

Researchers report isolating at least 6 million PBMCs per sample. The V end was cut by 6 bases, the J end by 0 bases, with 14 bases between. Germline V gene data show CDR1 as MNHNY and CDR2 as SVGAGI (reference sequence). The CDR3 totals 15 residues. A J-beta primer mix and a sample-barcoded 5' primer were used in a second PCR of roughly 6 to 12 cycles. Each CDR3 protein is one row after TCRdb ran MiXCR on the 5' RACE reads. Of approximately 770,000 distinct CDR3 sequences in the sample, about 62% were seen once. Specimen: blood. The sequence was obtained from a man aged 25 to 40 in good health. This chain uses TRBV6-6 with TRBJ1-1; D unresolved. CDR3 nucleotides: TGTGCCAGCAGCCGCGGCGGTGGGATGAACACTGAAGCTTTCTTT. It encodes CASSRGGGMNTEAFF.